This TCR beta chain was identified during a study of Ad26.COV2.S vaccination and SARS-CoV-2 variants. The treatment was: some 19 received Ad26.COV2.S at low or high dose, single or two shots; about 5 received placebo; per-sample allocation not given. Sampling was performed 63 days after the first vaccine or placebo injection. The CDR3 spans 14 residues. V was clipped by 5 bases and J by 5 bases; unmatched bases: 7. Per germline, CDR1 SGHVS and CDR2 FQNEAQ. Assay: immunoSEQ multiplex PCR; the TCRdb copy retains only in-frame clones and omits some. The data contain about 350,000 clones, less than 90% of them singletons.

The receptor was derived from a person between 18 and 65 years old who received the Ad26.COV2.S COVID-19 vaccine or a placebo. The material sequenced was peripheral blood, taken in a trial of Ad26.COV2.S vaccine versus placebo. The gene calls are TRBV7-8 and TRBJ1-1; 8 bases match TRBD1. The CDR3 spells CASSAGGLGTEAFF. The DNA of the CDR3 is TGTGCCAGCAGCGCAGGGGGCCTGGGGACTGAAGCTTTCTTT.